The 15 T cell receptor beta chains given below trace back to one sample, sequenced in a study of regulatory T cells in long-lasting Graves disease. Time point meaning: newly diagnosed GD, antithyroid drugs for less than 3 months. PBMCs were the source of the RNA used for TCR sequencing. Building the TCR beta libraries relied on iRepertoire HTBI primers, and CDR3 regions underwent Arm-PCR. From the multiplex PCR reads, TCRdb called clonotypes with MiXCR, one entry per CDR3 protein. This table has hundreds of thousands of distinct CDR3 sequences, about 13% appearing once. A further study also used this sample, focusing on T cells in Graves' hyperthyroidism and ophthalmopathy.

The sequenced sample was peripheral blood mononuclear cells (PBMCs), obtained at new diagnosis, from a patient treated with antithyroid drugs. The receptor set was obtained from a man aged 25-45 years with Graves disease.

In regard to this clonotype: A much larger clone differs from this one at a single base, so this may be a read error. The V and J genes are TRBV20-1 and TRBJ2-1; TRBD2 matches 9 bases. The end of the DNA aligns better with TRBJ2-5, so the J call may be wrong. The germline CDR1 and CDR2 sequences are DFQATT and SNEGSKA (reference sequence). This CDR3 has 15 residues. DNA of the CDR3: TGCAGTGCTCCTGAGGGCGGGAGGGCCTCAAAGACCCAGTACTTC. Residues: CSAPEGGRASKTQYF.

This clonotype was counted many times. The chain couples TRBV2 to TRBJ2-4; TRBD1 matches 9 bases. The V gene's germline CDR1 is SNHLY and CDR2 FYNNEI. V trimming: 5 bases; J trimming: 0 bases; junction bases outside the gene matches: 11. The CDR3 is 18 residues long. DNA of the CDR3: TGTGCCAGCAGTCCGGGACAGGGACGGAGCCTAGCCAAAAACATTCAGTACTTC. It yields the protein CASSPGQGRSLAKNIQYF.

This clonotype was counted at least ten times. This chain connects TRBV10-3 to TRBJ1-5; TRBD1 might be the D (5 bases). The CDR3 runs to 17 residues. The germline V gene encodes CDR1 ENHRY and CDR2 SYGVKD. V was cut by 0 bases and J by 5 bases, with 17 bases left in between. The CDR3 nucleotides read TGTGCCATCAGTGAGTCGATGGGGGGATCTGGCGATCAGCCCCAGCATTTT. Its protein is CAISESMGGSGDQPQHF.

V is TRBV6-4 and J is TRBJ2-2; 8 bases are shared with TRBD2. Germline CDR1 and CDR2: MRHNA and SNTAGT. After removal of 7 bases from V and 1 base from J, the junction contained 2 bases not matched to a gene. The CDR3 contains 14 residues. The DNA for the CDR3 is TGTGCCAGCAAGCGGGAGTTGAACACCGGGGAGCTGTTTTTT. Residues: CASKRELNTGELFF.

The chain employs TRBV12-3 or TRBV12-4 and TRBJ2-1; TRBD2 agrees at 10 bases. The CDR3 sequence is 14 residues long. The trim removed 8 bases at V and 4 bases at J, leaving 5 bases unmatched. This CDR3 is CASLGTSVYNEQFF. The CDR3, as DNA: TGTGCCAGCCTCGGGACTAGCGTTTACAATGAGCAGTTCTTC.

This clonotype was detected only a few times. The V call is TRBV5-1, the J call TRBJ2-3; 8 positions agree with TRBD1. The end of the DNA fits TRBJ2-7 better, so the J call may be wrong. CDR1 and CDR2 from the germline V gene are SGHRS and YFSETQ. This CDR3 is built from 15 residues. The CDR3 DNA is TGCGCCAGCAGCTTCTCTCGGACAGGGCTGCTCGAGCAGTACTTC. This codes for CASSFSRTGLLEQYF.

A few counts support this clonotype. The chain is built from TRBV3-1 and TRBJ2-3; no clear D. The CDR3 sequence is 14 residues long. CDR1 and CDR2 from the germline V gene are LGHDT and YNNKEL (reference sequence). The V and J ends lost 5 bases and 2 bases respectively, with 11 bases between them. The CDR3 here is CASSSISFTDTQYF. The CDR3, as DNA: TGTGCCAGCAGCTCAATAAGTTTCACAGATACGCAGTATTTT.

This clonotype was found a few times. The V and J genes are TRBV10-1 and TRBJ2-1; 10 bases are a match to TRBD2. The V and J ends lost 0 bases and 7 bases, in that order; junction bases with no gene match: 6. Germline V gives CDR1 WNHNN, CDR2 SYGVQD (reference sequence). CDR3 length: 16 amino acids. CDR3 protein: CASSESGAGGLNEQFF. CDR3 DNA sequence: TGCGCCAGCAGTGAGTCAGGAGCGGGAGGGTTGAATGAGCAGTTCTTC.

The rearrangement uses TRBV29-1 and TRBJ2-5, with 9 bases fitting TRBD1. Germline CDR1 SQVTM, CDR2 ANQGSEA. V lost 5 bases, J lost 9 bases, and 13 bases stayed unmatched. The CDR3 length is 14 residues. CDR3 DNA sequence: TGCAGCGTTTATCCGGGACAGGGAAAGTGGGCCCAGTACTTC. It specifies CSVYPGQGKWAQYF.

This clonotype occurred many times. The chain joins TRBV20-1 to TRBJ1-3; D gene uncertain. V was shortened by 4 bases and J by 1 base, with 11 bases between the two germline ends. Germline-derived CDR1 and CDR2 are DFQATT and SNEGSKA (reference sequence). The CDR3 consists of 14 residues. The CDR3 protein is CSAISTGSGNTIYF. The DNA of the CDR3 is TGCAGTGCTATTTCGACGGGATCTGGAAACACCATATATTTT.

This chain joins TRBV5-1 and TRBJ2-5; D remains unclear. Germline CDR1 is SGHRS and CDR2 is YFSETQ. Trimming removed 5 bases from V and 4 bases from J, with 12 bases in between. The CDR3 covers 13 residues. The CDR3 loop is CASRVLERETQYF. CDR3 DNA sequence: TGCGCCAGCAGGGTTCTTGAGAGAGAGACCCAGTACTTC.

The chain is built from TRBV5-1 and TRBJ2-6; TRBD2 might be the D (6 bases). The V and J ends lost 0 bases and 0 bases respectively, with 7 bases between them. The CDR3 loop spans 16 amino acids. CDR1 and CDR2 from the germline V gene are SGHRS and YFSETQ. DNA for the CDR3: TGCGCCAGCAGCTTGGTGGGGGGCTCTGGGGCCAACGTCCTGACTTTC. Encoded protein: CASSLVGGSGANVLTF.

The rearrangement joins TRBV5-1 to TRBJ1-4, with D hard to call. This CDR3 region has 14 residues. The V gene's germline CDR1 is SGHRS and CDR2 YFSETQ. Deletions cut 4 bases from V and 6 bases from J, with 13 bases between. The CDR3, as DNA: TGCGCCAGCAGCCACACCAGGAGCGATGAAAAACTGTTTTTT. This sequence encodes CASSHTRSDEKLFF.

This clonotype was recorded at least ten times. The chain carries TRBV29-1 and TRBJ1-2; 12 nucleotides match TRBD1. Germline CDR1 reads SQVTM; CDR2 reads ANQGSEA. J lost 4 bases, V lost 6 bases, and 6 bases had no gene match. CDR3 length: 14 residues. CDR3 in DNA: TGCAGCGTAAGGGACAGGGGGCGCGGCTATGGCTACACCTTC. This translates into CSVRDRGRGYGYTF.

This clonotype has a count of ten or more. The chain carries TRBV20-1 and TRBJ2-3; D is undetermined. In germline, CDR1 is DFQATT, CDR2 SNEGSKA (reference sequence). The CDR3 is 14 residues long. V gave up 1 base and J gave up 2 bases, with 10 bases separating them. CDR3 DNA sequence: TGCAGTGCTAGAGCATGGGCCTTCACAGATACGCAGTATTTT. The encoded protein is CSARAWAFTDTQYF.